Listed below are T cell receptor beta chains from one sample, sequenced in a study of blood T cell repertoires in COVID-19. The assay was immunoSEQ multiplex PCR, and TCRdb's table has in-frame clones only and misses some. The sample contains hundreds of thousands of clones, around nine tenths of which appear only once. The sample consisted of PBMCs or T cells enriched from blood (not recorded which). All receptors derive from a woman between 50 and 59 years old who had recovered from COVID-19. Each CDR3 is given with its conserved first and last residue. Each record gives: clone size, V gene, D gene, J gene, CDR3 DNA, CDR3 protein. The D gene is left open where the match is weak. Clone size is not always given. Where it is, it says once, few, many or a class for expanded clones.

NA	TRBV2	NA	TRBJ2-2	TGTGCCAGCAGGGGTCCAGGGCCCGGGGAGCTGTTTTTT	CASRGPGPGELFF
NA	TRBV7-9	TRBD1	TRBJ1-3	TGTGCCAGCAGCTCGAAGGACAGGGGAAACACCATATATTTT	CASSSKDRGNTIYF
NA	TRBV4-2	NA	TRBJ1-1	TGTGCCAGCAGCCAAGATATACGGGCAGGACGGGGAGAAGCTTTCTTT	CASSQDIRAGRGEAFF
NA	TRBV30	TRBD1	TRBJ1-2	TGTGCCTGGAACCGCGGACAGGGGATGGGCTACACCTTC	CAWNRGQGMGYTF
NA	TRBV6-2/TRBV6-3	TRBD1	TRBJ1-1	TGTGCCAGCAGTTACGGGGACAGGGAGACGAACACTGAAGCTTTCTTT	CASSYGDRETNTEAFF
NA	TRBV5-1	NA	TRBJ2-2	TGCGCCAGCAGCTTGGTGACACTGGGAGCCGGGGAGCTGTTTTTT	CASSLVTLGAGELFF
NA	TRBV4-3	NA	TRBJ2-7	TGCGCCAGCAGCCTTGGCTTATACTACGAGCAGTACTTC	CASSLGLYYEQYF
NA	TRBV5-1	NA	TRBJ2-5	TGCGCCAGCAACCCAGACAGCCAAGAGACCCAGTACTTC	CASNPDSQETQYF
NA	TRBV28	TRBD1	TRBJ1-2	TGTGCCAGCAGTTTAGAGACGGGACAGGGCCACAACTATGGCTACACCTTC	CASSLETGQGHNYGYTF
NA	TRBV7-9	TRBD2	TRBJ2-1	TGTGCCAGCAGCTTAGGAGCGGGGGTTACACAGTTCTTC	CASSLGAGVTQFF
once	TRBV5-4	TRBD1	TRBJ1-6	TGTGCCAGCAGCTTAGGAGGGGGCGGAAATTCACCCCTCCACTTT	CASSLGGGGNSPLHF
NA	TRBV15	NA	TRBJ1-3	TGTGCCACCAGCAGAGGGGGCACTGGAAACACCATATATTTT	CATSRGGTGNTIYF
NA	TRBV18	TRBD1	TRBJ1-5	TGTGCCAGCTCACCACCCGGGACAGGGGCTCTACAGCCCCAGCATTTT	CASSPPGTGALQPQHF
NA	TRBV9	TRBD2	TRBJ2-3	TGTGCCAGCAGCTTGAGCGGGGCGTGGGGGGATACGCAGTATTTT	CASSLSGAWGDTQYF
NA	TRBV27	NA	TRBJ1-5	TGTGCCAGCAGTTTAAGACAGGTTAGTGGGGGCAATCAGCCCCAGCATTTT	CASSLRQVSGGNQPQHF
NA	TRBV7-2	TRBD1	TRBJ1-2	TGTGCCAGCAGACCGGGACAGGACTATGGCTACACCTTC	CASRPGQDYGYTF
NA	TRBV6-2/TRBV6-3	NA	TRBJ1-5	TGTGCCAGCAGTTACCAGGCCGGACTTGCCAATCAGCCCCAGCATTTT	CASSYQAGLANQPQHF
NA	TRBV4-1	TRBD2	TRBJ2-1	TGCGCCAGCAGCCAAGATGGCGGGGGGTTGTACAATGAGCAGTTCTTC	CASSQDGGGLYNEQFF
NA	TRBV6-5	NA	TRBJ2-7	TGTGCCAGCAGTTACTCCCGGCGGGGACGGGCCTACGAGCAGTACTTC	CASSYSRRGRAYEQYF
NA	TRBV5-1	NA	TRBJ1-5	TGCGCCAGCAGTCCGGACGGGGGCAATCAGCCCCAGCATTTT	CASSPDGGNQPQHF
NA	TRBV4-3	NA	TRBJ1-1	TGCGCCAGCAGCCAAGGTGACATGAACACTGAAGCTTTCTTT	CASSQGDMNTEAFF
NA	TRBV18	TRBD1	TRBJ2-7	TGTGCCAGCTCACCCCCACAGGGGGCCTACGAGCAGTACTTC	CASSPPQGAYEQYF
NA	TRBV19	TRBD1	TRBJ1-2	TGTGCCAGTACCGAGGGACAGGGTTATGGCTACACCTTC	CASTEGQGYGYTF